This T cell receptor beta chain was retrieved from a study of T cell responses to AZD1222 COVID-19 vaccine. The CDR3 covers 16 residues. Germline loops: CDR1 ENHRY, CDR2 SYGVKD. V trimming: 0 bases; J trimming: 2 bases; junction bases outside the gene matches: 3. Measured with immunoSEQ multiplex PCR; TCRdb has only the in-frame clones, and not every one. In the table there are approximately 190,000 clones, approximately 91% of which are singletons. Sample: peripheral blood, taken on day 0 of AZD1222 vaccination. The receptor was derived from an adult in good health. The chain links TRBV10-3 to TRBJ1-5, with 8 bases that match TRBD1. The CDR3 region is CAISESGQGGNQPQHF. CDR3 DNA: TGTGCCATCAGTGAGTCTGGACAGGGTGGCAATCAGCCCCAGCATTTT.